The source of this TCR beta chain is a study of T cells expressing NK-cell markers. Study results and limitations: HCMV specificity was not established for the expanded NKG2C+ T cell clones.

For TCR beta, cDNA was produced by 5'RACE template switching with UMIs. TCRdb reanalyzed the 5' RACE reads, giving one entry per CDR3 protein sequence and no DNA. This listing includes about 460,000 distinct CDR3 sequences. This CDR3 has 16 amino acids. Per germline, CDR1 SGHDT and CDR2 YYEEEE. Regarding this clonotype: The antigen is not known.

The sequenced material came from blood T cells: a sorted CD56 or NKG2C T cell subset, CD4+ or CD8+ T cells, or bulk PBMC T cells (not recorded which). This TCR was recovered from a woman in her fifties or sixties in good health. The rearrangement links TRBV5-6 to TRBJ2-5; the TRBD1 assignment by TCRdb is unverifiable without DNA. This chain's CDR3 is CASSETGFDFQETQYF.